This T cell receptor (beta chain) was sequenced for a study of CD8+CD57+ T cells in acquired aplastic anemia. Trimming left V 5 bases short and J 1 base short, with 11 bases between. Germline CDR1 is SGHTA and CDR2 is FQGTGA. The CDR3 extends over 14 amino acids. Only patients with CD8+CD57+ cell expansion on flow cytometry were chosen for sequencing. The study profiled TCR beta VDJ and CDR3 using genomic DNA as template. TCRdb re-called the reads through MiXCR, storing one row per CDR3 protein. The sample has roughly 500,000 distinct CDR3 sequences, 25% to 40% seen once; the top ten hold nearly 0.85%.

The TCR was taken from a human donor with aplastic anemia. Sequenced: sorted CD4+, CD8+, or CD8+CD57+ T cells (not recorded which) from PBMCs. The V gene is TRBV7-3, the J gene TRBJ1-1; no reliable D call. CDR3 DNA sequence: TGTGCCAGCAGCCCTTCTTCGGAGAACACTGAAGCTTTCTTT. This encodes CASSPSSENTEAFF.